This TCR beta chain was recovered during a study of cytomegalovirus exposure and HLA in healthy donors. The CDR3 covers 14 residues. Trimming took off 5 bases at V and 0 bases at J, with 11 bases between the two ends. CDR1 is MNHEY and CDR2 is SVGAGI in the germline V gene. The PCR employed 60 Vbeta primers together with 13 Jbeta primers. Only in-frame clones appear in the TCRdb table, and some are missing; sequencing was by immunoSEQ multiplex PCR. The data show 150,000 to 250,000 clones, 70% to 80% seen once. This sequence originates from a woman aged 25 to 39 in good health and CMV-seropositive. The rearrangement links TRBV6-5 to TRBJ2-7, with D possibly matching TRBD1 (6 bases). Sequenced sample: PBMCs. CDR3 sequence reads: CASSGQLNSYEQYF. The CDR3 DNA reads TGTGCCAGCAGTGGACAGCTAAACTCCTACGAGCAGTACTTC.